The rows below give T cell receptor beta chains drawn from one sample of a study of T-cell reconstitution after alpha-beta-depleted transplantation in children. From the PCR reads, TCRdb called clonotypes with MiXCR, one entry per CDR3 protein. The data show hundreds of thousands of distinct CDR3 sequences, around a third seen once. Material: PBMCs from the stem cell graft donor, obtained from the stem cell graft. These receptor sequences come from a human donor who donated a stem cell graft to a child with aplastic anemia. CDR3s include the opening cysteine and the closing phenylalanine or tryptophan. D genes are given only for firm matches. Clone size appears in some rows only: once, few, many, or a class for an expanded clone.

j_gene	v_gene	abundance	len	d_gene	CDR3nt	CDR3aa
TRBJ1-2	TRBV27	.	12	TRBD1	TGTGCCAGCAGCGACAGGGGATATGGCTACACCTTC	CASSDRGYGYTF
TRBJ2-5	TRBV7-9	few	16	TRBD1	TGTGCCAGCAGCCCTTTGGGACAGGGTTTTCGAGAGACCCAGTACTTC	CASSPLGQGFRETQYF
TRBJ1-5	TRBV19	.	13	TRBD1	TGTGCCAGTAGTGTACAGGGGGACCAGCCCCAGCATTTT	CASSVQGDQPQHF
TRBJ2-3	TRBV12-3/TRBV12-4	few	16	.	TGTGCCAGCGACTCAAACACGGGGGGCGGCACAGATACGCAGTATTTT	CASDSNTGGGTDTQYF
TRBJ2-5	TRBV5-1	.	11	.	TGCGCCAGCACGTTCGGAGAGACCCAGTACTTC	CASTFGETQYF
TRBJ2-1	TRBV29-1	.	15	TRBD2	TGCAGCGTTGTTAGCGGGAGTTCTCATTACAATGAGCAGTTCTTC	CSVVSGSSHYNEQFF
TRBJ2-1	TRBV29-1	once	12	.	TGCAGCGTTGATCTATCCTACAATGAGCAGTTCTTC	CSVDLSYNEQFF
TRBJ2-1	TRBV20-1	few	15	.	TGCAGTGCTAGCGTGCGTCTACTCCGATACAATGAGCAGTTCTTC	CSASVRLLRYNEQFF
TRBJ2-2	TRBV10-1	.	14	.	TGCGCCAGCAGTGAGACTAGATATACCGGGGAGCTGTTTTTT	CASSETRYTGELFF
TRBJ1-1	TRBV4-3	.	17	.	TGCGCCAGCAGCCAAGATCCTGGCGGGGTGCCGAACACTGAAGCTTTCTTT	CASSQDPGGVPNTEAFF
TRBJ2-7	TRBV7-9	.	13	.	TGTGCCAGCAGCTTAGTACAGACCTACGAGCAGTACTTC	CASSLVQTYEQYF
TRBJ2-7	TRBV7-2	.	14	TRBD2	TGTGCCAGCAGCATTAGCGGGAGCATCTCCGAGCAGTACTTC	CASSISGSISEQYF
TRBJ1-2	TRBV5-5	.	14	TRBD1	TGTGCCAGCAGCGTTGGGACAGCTAACTATGGCTACACCTTC	CASSVGTANYGYTF
TRBJ1-1	TRBV28	.	16	.	TGTGCCAGCAGTTCCCCCCTTGGGTCGGCGAACACTGAAGCTTTCTTT	CASSSPLGSANTEAFF
TRBJ2-5	TRBV15	few	15	.	TGTGCCACCAGCACCGAAGAGATGACGAAAGAGACCCAGTACTTC	CATSTEEMTKETQYF
TRBJ2-3	TRBV9	few	15	.	TGTGCCAGCAGCGCTACCCTGGGCGGCACAGATACGCAGTATTTT	CASSATLGGTDTQYF
TRBJ1-2	TRBV5-1	once	19	.	TGCGCCAGCAGCTTGTGGGCCGGTGGAGGGATTTCTTCTTCATATGGCTACACCTTC	CASSLWAGGGISSSYGYTF
TRBJ2-7	TRBV5-1	.	13	TRBD1	TGCGCCAGCAGCCCGGGACAGGACTACGAGCAGTACTTC	CASSPGQDYEQYF
TRBJ1-1	TRBV11-2	few	16	.	TGTGCCAGCAGCTTAGCCGCACAGGGTCCCAACACTGAAGCTTTCTTT	CASSLAAQGPNTEAFF
TRBJ1-1	TRBV6-1	.	14	.	TGTGCCAGCAGGTTCGGCAGATTGAACACTGAAGCTTTCTTT	CASRFGRLNTEAFF
TRBJ2-1	TRBV18	few	15	.	TGTGCCAGCTCACCGCAGTTAGGGCCCTACAATGAGCAGTTCTTC	CASSPQLGPYNEQFF
TRBJ2-1	TRBV5-1	.	14	.	TGCGCCAGCAGCCCTGAGGGGGTAGGCAATGAGCAGTTCTTC	CASSPEGVGNEQFF
TRBJ2-6	TRBV4-3	.	16	.	TGCGCCAGCAGCCTTGAACAGGGAGCTGGGGCCAACGTCCTGACTTTC	CASSLEQGAGANVLTF
TRBJ2-7	TRBV27	.	15	.	TGTGCCAGCTGGGGTCTCGGAACTGGATCCAACGAGCAGTACTTC	CASWGLGTGSNEQYF
TRBJ1-2	TRBV20-1	.	13	TRBD1	TGCAGTGCTAGATCCCAGGGGGAGAGAGGCTACACCTTC	CSARSQGERGYTF
TRBJ2-2	TRBV20-1	.	15	.	TGCAGTGCCAGCATTGGGGCTGGGAACACCGGGGAGCTGTTTTTT	CSASIGAGNTGELFF
TRBJ2-1	TRBV18	.	15	.	TGTGCCAGCTCACCACCGATGGACACTCCCAATGAGCAGTTCTTC	CASSPPMDTPNEQFF
TRBJ2-1	TRBV20-1	few	16	TRBD2	TGCAGTGCTAGAGATCGGTCTAGCGGGACCCTCGGTGAGCAGTTCTTC	CSARDRSSGTLGEQFF
TRBJ1-1	TRBV18	.	16	.	TGTGCCAGCTCACCGGCTTGGGGACTGCTGGGCACTGAAGCTTTCTTT	CASSPAWGLLGTEAFF
TRBJ2-1	TRBV7-9	.	15	.	TGTGCCAGCAGCCTAAGGGACGGTAGGGTGGATGAGCAGTTCTTC	CASSLRDGRVDEQFF
TRBJ2-3	TRBV30	few	14	.	TGTGCCTGGGGTCGGACAGCCGGGCAGGATACGCAGTATTTT	CAWGRTAGQDTQYF
TRBJ1-1	TRBV30	few	13	.	TGTGCCTGGAGTCAGGGGCTGAACACTGAAGCTTTCTTT	CAWSQGLNTEAFF
TRBJ2-5	TRBV6-5	few	19	.	TGTGCCAGCAGTTACTCGAATTCGGCGGTGACCCTCCCCCAAGAGACCCAGTACTTC	CASSYSNSAVTLPQETQYF
TRBJ1-5	TRBV6-1	.	16	.	TGTGCCAGCAGCGACGGAGGGGGGGGGCGCAATCAGCCCCAGCATTTT	CASSDGGGGRNQPQHF
TRBJ1-5	TRBV12-3/TRBV12-4	.	14	.	TGTGCCAGCAGTTGGGACGGTAGCAATCAGCCCCAGCATTTT	CASSWDGSNQPQHF
TRBJ2-1	TRBV10-3	.	16	.	TGTGCCATCAGTGGTTCGCCCTCGAGGTCGGCCAATGAGCAGTTCTTC	CAISGSPSRSANEQFF
TRBJ2-3	TRBV29-1	.	16	.	TGCAGCGTTGAATCACTGGGGTGGCAGGCGGAAGATACGCAGTATTTT	CSVESLGWQAEDTQYF
TRBJ1-2	TRBV12-3/TRBV12-4	.	15	.	TGTGCCAGCAGTACCCCAGGGGCCGCTAACTATGGCTACACCTTC	CASSTPGAANYGYTF
TRBJ1-2	TRBV5-1	.	14	TRBD1	TGCGCCAGCAGCTTGGGCGGGACAGGCTATGGCTACACCTTC	CASSLGGTGYGYTF
TRBJ2-6	TRBV7-2	few	15	TRBD1	TGTGCCAGCAGCCGACAGGGATCTGGGGCCAACGTCCTGACTTTC	CASSRQGSGANVLTF
TRBJ2-1	TRBV20-1	few	17	TRBD1	TGCAGTGCGGGGGGACAGGGGGCTCCCCCTCTATACAATGAGCAGTTCTTC	CSAGGQGAPPLYNEQFF
TRBJ2-7	TRBV20-1	few	13	TRBD2	TGCAGTGCTAGACTAGCGGGGAACTACGAGCAGTACTTC	CSARLAGNYEQYF
TRBJ2-1	TRBV6-5	few	14	.	TGTGCCAGCAGTTCCTACAGGGAGGCCAATGAGCAGTTCTTC	CASSSYREANEQFF
TRBJ2-1	TRBV5-1	.	15	.	TGCGCCAGCAGCTTGCCGGAATCCCCTTACAATGAGCAGTTCTTC	CASSLPESPYNEQFF
TRBJ2-3	TRBV6-2/TRBV6-3	.	16	.	TGTGCCAGCAGTCATCCCACGGGGGTTTTCACAGATACGCAGTATTTT	CASSHPTGVFTDTQYF
TRBJ2-1	TRBV29-1	.	12	.	TGCAGCGTTGAAGATCATAGGATTGAGCAGTTCTTC	CSVEDHRIEQFF
TRBJ2-3	TRBV10-2	.	16	TRBD2	TGCGCCAGCAATACTTCCCCGGGAGGGCCGAGAGATACGCAGTATTTT	CASNTSPGGPRDTQYF
TRBJ2-7	TRBV7-2	.	15	.	TGTGCCAGCAGCCTTAGTGGTATGCAGAGCTACGAGCAGTACTTC	CASSLSGMQSYEQYF
TRBJ1-1	TRBV5-1	.	17	TRBD1	TGCGCCAGCAGCTTGTTGACAGGGTACAAAATGAACACTGAAGCTTTCTTT	CASSLLTGYKMNTEAFF
TRBJ1-5	TRBV20-1	once	15	TRBD1	TGCAGTGCTAGAAGGCAGGGGGCTTCTCATCAGCCCCAGCATTTT	CSARRQGASHQPQHF
TRBJ1-5	TRBV3-1	.	14	.	TGTGCCAGCAGCCGCGTCCTTAGCAATCAGCCCCAGCATTTT	CASSRVLSNQPQHF